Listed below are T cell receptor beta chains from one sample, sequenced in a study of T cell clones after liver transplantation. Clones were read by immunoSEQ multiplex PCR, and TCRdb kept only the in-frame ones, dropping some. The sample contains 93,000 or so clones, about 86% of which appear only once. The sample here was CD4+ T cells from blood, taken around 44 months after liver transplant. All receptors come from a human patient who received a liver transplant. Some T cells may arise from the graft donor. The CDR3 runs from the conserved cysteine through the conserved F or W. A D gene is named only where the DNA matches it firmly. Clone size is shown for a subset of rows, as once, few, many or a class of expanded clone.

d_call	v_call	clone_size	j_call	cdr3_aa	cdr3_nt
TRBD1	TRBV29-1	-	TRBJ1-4	CSADLTGRSEKLFF	TGCAGCGCTGACCTGACAGGGAGGTCTGAAAAACTGTTTTTT
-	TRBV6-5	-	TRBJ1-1	CASVQLAGTEAFF	TGTGCCAGCGTTCAACTGGCGGGCACTGAAGCTTTCTTT
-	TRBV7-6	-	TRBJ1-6	CASSLAVSPGWSSPLHF	TGTGCCAGCAGCTTAGCGGTCTCCCCAGGGTGGTCATCACCCCTCCACTTT
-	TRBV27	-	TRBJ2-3	CASSLGPRPNTDTQYF	TGTGCCAGCAGTTTAGGGCCACGACCCAACACAGATACGCAGTATTTT
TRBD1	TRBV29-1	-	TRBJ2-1	CSADRVVNEQFF	TGCAGCGCTGACAGGGTTGTCAATGAGCAGTTCTTC
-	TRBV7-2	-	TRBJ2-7	CASSTTPGIYEQYF	TGTGCCAGCAGCACGACGCCCGGAATCTACGAGCAGTACTTC
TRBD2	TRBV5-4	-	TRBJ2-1	CASSGTSSVNEQFF	TGTGCCAGCAGCGGGACTAGTTCTGTAAATGAGCAGTTCTTC
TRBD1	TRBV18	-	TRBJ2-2	CASTYRGVNTGELFF	TGTGCCAGCACCTACAGGGGGGTAAACACCGGGGAGCTGTTTTTT
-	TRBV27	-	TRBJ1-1	CASRPTLGNTEAFF	TGTGCCAGCAGACCTACTCTGGGGAACACTGAAGCTTTCTTT
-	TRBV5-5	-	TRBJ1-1	CASSLEGYSEAFF	TGTGCCAGCAGCTTGGAAGGTTACAGTGAAGCTTTCTTT
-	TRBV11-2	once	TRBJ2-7	CASSLAGPSYEQYF	TGTGCCAGCAGCTTAGCGGGGCCATCCTACGAGCAGTACTTC
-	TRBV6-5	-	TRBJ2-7	CASSLGQNYEQYF	TGTGCCAGCAGTTTGGGGCAAAATTACGAGCAGTACTTC
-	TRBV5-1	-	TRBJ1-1	CASSLTNTEAFF	TGCGCCAGCAGCTTGACGAACACTGAAGCTTTCTTT
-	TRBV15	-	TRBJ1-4	CATSRYTKGNEKLFF	TGTGCCACCAGCAGATATACTAAGGGCAATGAAAAACTGTTTTTT
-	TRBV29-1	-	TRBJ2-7	CSVGGGGRNEQYF	TGCAGCGTTGGGGGCGGGGGCAGAAACGAGCAGTACTTC
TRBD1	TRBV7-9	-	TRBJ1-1	CASSLADRRNTEAFF	TGTGCCAGCAGCTTAGCGGACAGGAGGAACACTGAAGCTTTCTTT
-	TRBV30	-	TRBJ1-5	CAWSKEDRDQPQHF	TGTGCCTGGAGTAAGGAGGACCGAGATCAGCCCCAGCATTTT
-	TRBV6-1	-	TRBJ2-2	CASSETGGTVSGELFF	TGTGCCAGCAGTGAGACAGGAGGGACAGTCAGCGGGGAGCTGTTTTTT
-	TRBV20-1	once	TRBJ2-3	CSALSTDTQYF	TGCAGTGCTCTAAGCACAGATACGCAGTATTTT
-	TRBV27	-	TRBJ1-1	CASSPHGTGNTEAFF	TGTGCCAGCAGTCCCCACGGGACGGGGAACACTGAAGCTTTCTTT
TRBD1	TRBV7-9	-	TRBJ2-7	CASSPWTGQNEQYF	TGTGCCAGCAGCCCGTGGACAGGGCAAAACGAGCAGTACTTC
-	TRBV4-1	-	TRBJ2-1	CASSFTGTAYNEQFF	TGCGCCAGCAGCTTTACCGGGACTGCCTACAATGAGCAGTTCTTC
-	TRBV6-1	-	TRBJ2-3	CASSERDRFTDTQYF	TGTGCCAGCAGTGAACGGGATAGGTTCACAGATACGCAGTATTTT
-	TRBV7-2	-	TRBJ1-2	CASSLNRQGGGYTF	TGTGCCAGCAGCTTAAATCGGCAGGGCGGTGGCTACACCTTC
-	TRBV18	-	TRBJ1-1	CASSPPSGFENTEAFF	TGTGCCAGCTCACCACCGTCGGGCTTCGAAAACACTGAAGCTTTCTTT
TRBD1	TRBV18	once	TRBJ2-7	CASSPPSQVDRAITYEQYF	TGTGCCAGCTCACCACCAAGTCAGGTCGACAGGGCAATTACCTACGAGCAGTACTTC
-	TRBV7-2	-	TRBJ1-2	CASSPGGRYGYTF	TGTGCCAGCAGCCCCGGGGGTAGATATGGCTACACCTTC